This is a list of T cell receptor beta chains from one sample in a study of HIV-infected patients and healthy controls. MiXCR, applied by TCRdb to the 5' RACE reads, yields one record per CDR3 protein. The data show some 20,000 distinct CDR3 sequences, with roughly a fifth seen just once and around 34% held by the top ten. What was sequenced was CD8+ T cells from blood. The receptors stem from a human donor in good health. CDR3s include the opening cysteine and the closing phenylalanine or tryptophan. A D gene is named only where the DNA matches it firmly. A row's size may be missing; if present it is once, few, many or a size class.

TRBJ1-5 TRBD1 TRBV15 . TGTGCCACCAGCCAAGATCAGGGGGGGGGTCAGCCCCAGCATTTT CATSQDQGGGQPQHF
TRBJ2-6 . TRBV6-2/TRBV6-3 . TGTGCCAGCAGTGAAAAGGATCTTTCCGGGGCCAACGTCCTGACTTTC CASSEKDLSGANVLTF
TRBJ2-3 . TRBV11-2 many TGTGCCAGCAGCTTCTTCGCTAGCGCAGATACGCAGTATTTT CASSFFASADTQYF
TRBJ2-7 TRBD2 TRBV4-1 medium-sized TGCGCCAGCAGCCACCTAGCGGGGGCCTACGAGCAGTACTTC CASSHLAGAYEQYF
TRBJ1-4 TRBD1 TRBV7-9 few TGTGCCAGCAGCCGAACAGGGGGCGGTGAAAAACTGTTTTTT CASSRTGGGEKLFF
TRBJ1-3 . TRBV5-5 many TGTGCCAGCAGCTTGGCGGTCGGTTCTGGAAACACCATATATTTT CASSLAVGSGNTIYF
TRBJ2-7 TRBD1 TRBV9 . TGTGCCAGCAGCTCGGGACAGGGGGCATTCGAGCAGTACTTC CASSSGQGAFEQYF
TRBJ2-1 TRBD2 TRBV29-1 many TGCAGCGTTGAACCCCGTCTAGCGGGAGGGCCGGGTGAGCAGTTCTTC CSVEPRLAGGPGEQFF
TRBJ1-3 . TRBV13 . TGTGCCAGCAGCCCACGAGGGGCGTACGGAAACACCATATATTTT CASSPRGAYGNTIYF
TRBJ1-6 . TRBV27 many TGTGCCAGCAGCACAGGTTCATCGGGGCCCCTCCACTTT CASSTGSSGPLHF
TRBJ1-1 . TRBV4-3 . TGCGCCAGCAGCCAAGGAACCGGTGGTGAAGCTTTCTTT CASSQGTGGEAFF
TRBJ1-1 . TRBV6-6 many TGTGCCAGCAGTTACGGTACTGAAGCTTTCTTT CASSYGTEAFF
TRBJ2-2 . TRBV6-4 many TGTGCCAGCAAGCGTTTGGCGGGCGCCGGGGAGCTGTTTTTT CASKRLAGAGELFF
TRBJ1-1 . TRBV21-1 . TGTGCCAGCAGCTGTCGTCCGAACACTGAAGCTTTCTTT CASSCRPNTEAFF
TRBJ1-2 TRBD1 TRBV20-1 few TGCAGTGCTAGAGCTTGGGACAGACCTAACTATGGCTACACCTTC CSARAWDRPNYGYTF
TRBJ2-2 TRBD1 TRBV10-3 many TGTGCCATCAGTGAGCCGACAGGGGAGGTCACCGGGGAGCTGTTTTTT CAISEPTGEVTGELFF
TRBJ1-1 . TRBV6-5 few TGTGCCAGCGGCCCCTACGGAACAGGGAGGACTGAAGCTTTCTTT CASGPYGTGRTEAFF
TRBJ2-7 TRBD1 TRBV27 medium-sized TGTGCCACCAGGACAGGGGCCTACGAGCAGTACTTC CATRTGAYEQYF
TRBJ2-4 TRBD2 TRBV20-1 many TGCAGTGCTAGAGATTGGCTAGCGGGAGTTGGGAACATTCAGTACTTC CSARDWLAGVGNIQYF
TRBJ2-2 . TRBV6-2/TRBV6-3 many TGTGCCAGCAGTTACTCCCCAAAGTGGACCGGGGAGCTGTTTTTT CASSYSPKWTGELFF
TRBJ2-1 . TRBV6-5 . TGTGCCAGCAGTACACTCGACGGCGGAACCTACAATGAGCAGTTCTTC CASSTLDGGTYNEQFF
TRBJ2-3 TRBD1 TRBV24-1 few TGTGCCACCAGTGACTCACAGGGGACAGATACGCAGTATTTT CATSDSQGTDTQYF
TRBJ2-1 . TRBV5-1 . TGCGCCAGCAGCTTGGAAGGGAGCTCCTACAATGAGCAGTTCTTC CASSLEGSSYNEQFF
TRBJ2-1 . TRBV29-1 few TGCAGCGTTGACAGCTCCTACAATGAGCAGTTCTTC CSVDSSYNEQFF
TRBJ1-5 . TRBV6-1 many TGTGCCAGCAGTGAAATACAGGGAAGCAATCAGCCCCAGCATTTT CASSEIQGSNQPQHF
TRBJ2-7 TRBD1 TRBV19 . TGTGCCAGCGCCTGGACAGGGGGATACGAGCAGTACTTC CASAWTGGYEQYF
TRBJ2-6 . TRBV11-2 few TGTGCCAGCAGCTTAAACAGGGGGGCCAACGTCCTGACTTTC CASSLNRGANVLTF
TRBJ1-5 . TRBV5-1 . TGCGCCAGCAGCACCGACGCGGTCGAATACAATCAGCCCCAGCATTTT CASSTDAVEYNQPQHF
TRBJ2-3 . TRBV7-8 few TGTGCCAGCAGCTTAGTCGGGGGTCCAGATACGCAGTATTTT CASSLVGGPDTQYF
TRBJ2-7 . TRBV6-5 many TGTGCCAGCAGTTACTCGGACGGCCCCTACGAGCAGTACTTC CASSYSDGPYEQYF
TRBJ2-5 . TRBV29-1 many TGCAGCGTTGTGGCCCTGGGGGGCTGGGAGACCCAGTACTTC CSVVALGGWETQYF
TRBJ2-1 . TRBV19 . TGTGCCAGTAGTATACGGAGGAGCTCCTACAATGAGCAGTTCTTC CASSIRRSSYNEQFF
TRBJ2-3 . TRBV3-1 . TGTGCCAGCAGCCAAGACACAGTAATCACAGATACGCAGTATTTT CASSQDTVITDTQYF
TRBJ1-2 TRBD1 TRBV10-3 . TGTGCCATCAGGGAACAGGGGGCGAGCTATGGCTACACCTTC CAIREQGASYGYTF
TRBJ1-4 . TRBV3-1 many TGTGCCAGCAGCCAAGATCGTGGACCGGCAACTAATGAAAAACTGTTTTTT CASSQDRGPATNEKLFF
TRBJ1-1 TRBD1 TRBV7-9 many TGTGCCAGCAGCTTAGAAGGGACAGGGGGCGCGGGCACTGAAGCTTTCTTT CASSLEGTGGAGTEAFF
TRBJ2-3 TRBD2 TRBV6-4 many TGTGCCAGCGCAGCGGGAGGGCCCACAGATACGCAGTATTTT CASAAGGPTDTQYF
TRBJ2-7 TRBD2 TRBV29-1 . TGCAGCGTCGCTCCATCGGGACTAGCGGGAGCCGAGCAGTACTTC CSVAPSGLAGAEQYF
TRBJ1-1 TRBD1 TRBV6-4 few TGTGCCAGCAGCGAATTCGCAGGGGGCACAACTGAAGCTTTCTTT CASSEFAGGTTEAFF
TRBJ1-5 . TRBV20-1 many TGCAGTGCTTCCCTCCCCGACGGGTATCAGCCCCAGCATTTT CSASLPDGYQPQHF
TRBJ1-2 . TRBV20-1 few TGCAGTGCTAGAGTGCCAGGAGCCAACTATGGCTACACCTTC CSARVPGANYGYTF
TRBJ2-7 . TRBV4-1 . TGCGCCAGCAGCCAAGGAGCGGGTGCAGGCCGGACCTACGAGCAGTACTTC CASSQGAGAGRTYEQYF
TRBJ2-7 TRBD1 TRBV20-1 . TGCAGTGCATGGACAGGAAAAGACTCCTACGAGCAGTACTTC CSAWTGKDSYEQYF
TRBJ2-6 . TRBV5-1 . TGCGCCAGCTACGAAGAGGCCAACGTCCTGACTTTC CASYEEANVLTF
TRBJ2-1 TRBD1 TRBV6-2/TRBV6-3 medium-sized TGTGCCAGCAGTAAAGGGACAGTCAATGAGCAGTTCTTC CASSKGTVNEQFF
TRBJ2-1 . TRBV6-6 . TGTGCCAGCGAGGCCGGGGATGAGCAGTTCTTC CASEAGDEQFF
TRBJ1-5 . TRBV12-5 . TGTGCTAGTGGTTTACAGGGCTATCAGCCCCAGCATTTT CASGLQGYQPQHF